Here is one TCR beta chain with its context. Only in-frame clones appear in the TCRdb table, and some are missing; sequencing was by immunoSEQ multiplex PCR. This sample has about 100,000 clones, with just over 85% found just once. This CDR3 spans 15 amino acids. Germline lookup yields CDR1 SGHNT and CDR2 YYREEE (reference sequence). V was cut by 1 base and J by 4 bases, with 13 bases left in between. This record comes from a study of blood T cell repertoires in COVID-19. This chain connects TRBV5-4 to TRBJ2-3, with D perhaps TRBD2 (7 bases). Sequences were obtained from peripheral blood. The clonotype comes from a human donor in a cohort sampled during active COVID-19. This CDR3 reads CASSLRGGASDTQYF. The DNA of the CDR3 is TGTGCCAGCAGCTTGAGAGGGGGGGCATCAGATACGCAGTATTTT.